This TCR beta chain stems from a study of cytomegalovirus exposure and HLA in healthy donors. Study-level results: An analysis done earlier found most TCR beta V segments productive about 90% or about 30% of the time.

With regard to this clone: Its antigen is unknown.

Both 60 Vbeta primers and 13 Jbeta primers went into the PCR. Generated by immunoSEQ multiplex PCR, the TCRdb table keeps only in-frame clones and is missing some. The repertoire holds 150,000 to 200,000 clones, with approximately 80% as singletons. The CDR3 loop spans 13 amino acids. V gave up 4 bases and J gave up 2 bases, with 9 bases separating them. CDR1 SGDLS and CDR2 YYNGEE come from the germline V gene. V is TRBV9 and J is TRBJ1-2; D might be TRBD1 (6 bases). This sequence was found in a woman aged 25-40 years in good health and CMV-seronegative. Sequencing was carried out using PBMCs. CDR3 nucleotides: TGTGCCAGCAGCAGGACAGAGAACTATGGCTACACCTTC. It specifies CASSRTENYGYTF.